These 21 T cell receptor beta chains originate from one sample sequenced in a study of Tregs in tolerant kidney transplant recipients. Sequencing was performed with immunoSEQ multiplex PCR; in TCRdb, only in-frame clones are kept and a portion is missing. Of tens of thousands of clones listed, more than 90% were seen once; the top ten hold roughly 4.7%. Sequencing was done on a sample of CD8+ T cells from blood. These receptors came from a human donor in good health.

The chain is built from TRBV12-5 and TRBJ2-1; perhaps TRBD1 as D (5 bases). The CDR3 contains 12 residues. Between the trimmed V and J ends, which lost 5 bases and 7 bases, there was a span of 9 bases. Germline V gives CDR1 LGHNT, CDR2 FRNRAP. The CDR3 sequence: CASGAGWNEQFF. CDR3 nucleotide sequence: TGTGCTAGTGGTGCAGGGTGGAATGAGCAGTTCTTC.

The chain uses TRBV7-9 and TRBJ2-7; 8 bases fit TRBD1. CDR1 SEHNR and CDR2 FQNEAQ come from the germline V gene (reference sequence). CDR3 size: 17 residues. V lost 1 base and J lost 0; bases outside the gene matches: 8. This CDR3 is CASSLGSEGQASYEQYF. CDR3 nucleotide sequence: TGTGCCAGCAGCTTAGGGTCCGAGGGACAGGCCTCCTACGAGCAGTACTTC.

This CDR3 is CASSLLWGDTEAFF. The CDR3 DNA is TGTGCCAGCAGCCTTCTTTGGGGGGACACTGAAGCTTTCTTT. V is TRBV27 and J is TRBJ1-1; a possible D gene is TRBD1 (5 bases). The germline V and J ends were trimmed by 6 bases and 3 bases, with 14 bases remaining between them. The CDR3 is 14 residues long. Germline CDR1 reads MNHEY; CDR2 reads SMNVEV (reference sequence).

The CDR3 reads CASSVQGTSGTDTQYF. In nucleotides, the CDR3 is TGTGCCAGCAGTGTTCAGGGGACTAGCGGCACAGATACGCAGTATTTT. The J gene is TRBJ2-3, the V gene TRBV6-4, with TRBD2 matching 10 bases. Trimming cost V 4 bases and J 1 base; bases outside gene matches: 5. There are 16 residues in the CDR3. Germline CDR1 is MRHNA and CDR2 is SNTAGT.

The chain carries TRBV6-1 and TRBJ2-7; 8 positions agree with TRBD2. This CDR3 has 14 residues. V trimming: 5 bases; J trimming: 2 bases; junction bases outside the gene matches: 5. Germline V gives CDR1 MNHNS, CDR2 SASEGT. The CDR3 loop reads CASSSTSGTYEQYF. As DNA, the CDR3 is TGTGCCAGCAGTTCTACTAGCGGAACCTACGAGCAGTACTTC.

The chain links TRBV5-4 to TRBJ2-2; D may be TRBD1 (5 bases). Trimming took 2 bases from V and 2 from J, leaving 10 bases between them. The CDR3 runs 15 residues. Looked up from germline, CDR1 is SGHNT and CDR2 is YYREEE (reference sequence). Here the CDR3 reads CASSLGQGNTGELFF. The CDR3 nucleotides read TGTGCCAGCAGCTTAGGCCAGGGAAACACCGGGGAGCTGTTTTTT.

This clone came up a few times. The rearrangement uses TRBV25-1 and TRBJ1-2, with unresolved D. V was cut by 2 bases and J by 0 bases, with 4 bases left in between. CDR1 and CDR2 (germline): MGHDK, SYGVNS. This CDR3 contains 13 residues. CDR3 loop: CASSESSNYGYTF. CDR3 DNA sequence: TGTGCCAGCAGTGAAAGTTCTAACTATGGCTACACCTTC.

J is TRBJ2-7 and V is TRBV30, with TRBD1 identical over 9 bases. The CDR3 is 16 amino acids. Trimming at V came to 0 bases and at J to 5 bases, leaving 11 bases not matched to a gene. Germline assignment: CDR1 GTSNPN and CDR2 SVGIG (reference sequence). The CDR3 loop is CAWSVLAGTGRNEQYF. The CDR3 DNA is TGTGCCTGGAGTGTACTGGCTGGGACAGGGCGCAACGAGCAGTACTTC.

V and J are TRBV7-9 and TRBJ2-7, with 8 bases lining up with TRBD1. The germline gives CDR1 SEHNR, CDR2 FQNEAQ (reference sequence). The CDR3 has 18 residues. J lost 3 bases, V lost 2 bases, and 15 bases had no gene match. In nucleotides, the CDR3 is TGTGCCAGCAGCTTAACCGGCCGACAGGGGAAGGGGGGCTACGAGCAGTACTTC. Translated: CASSLTGRQGKGGYEQYF.

V is TRBV5-1 and J is TRBJ1-2; weak D call: TRBD1 (6 bases). This CDR3 is 15 amino acids long. The V end lost 0 bases, the J end lost 4 bases, and 13 bases lay between the germline ends. Germline CDR1 is SGHRS and CDR2 is YFSETQ. The CDR3 protein is CASSLEGGTLYGYTF. CDR3 bases: TGCGCCAGCAGCTTGGAGGGGGGAACTCTCTATGGCTACACCTTC.

The chain combines TRBV15 with TRBJ1-2; TRBD1 matches 7 bases. The V gene's germline CDR1 is LNHNV and CDR2 YYDKDF (reference sequence). The CDR3 has 15 residues. With V trimmed by 7 bases and J by 3 bases, 11 bases remained unmatched. The CDR3 sequence: CATMDRGGFDYGYTF. In DNA, the CDR3 is TGTGCCACCATGGACCGAGGGGGCTTCGACTATGGCTACACCTTC.

The CDR3 DNA sequence: TGTGCCAGCAGTGAAGAACAGGGGTATGGCTACACCTTC. Translation: CASSEEQGYGYTF. The chain couples TRBV6-1 to TRBJ1-2, with 7 positions matching TRBD1. Germline CDR1 and CDR2: MNHNS and SASEGT. The length of the CDR3 is 13 residues. V lost 1 base, J lost 5 bases, and 1 base stayed unmatched.

The chain combines TRBV5-5 with TRBJ2-3; TRBD1 is a possible D gene (6 bases). V was clipped by 2 bases and J by 4 bases, with 14 bases between them. The germline V gene encodes CDR1 SGHKS and CDR2 YYEKEE (reference sequence). There are 15 residues in the CDR3. DNA for the CDR3: TGTGCCAGCAGCTTACGTTGGCAGGGGTCAGATACGCAGTATTTT. Amino acids: CASSLRWQGSDTQYF. Together with reference TRBV5-5 and TRBJ2-3, the CDR3 gives the full variable domain: DAGVTQSPTHLIKTRGQQVTLRCSPISGHKSVSWYQQVLGQGPQFIFQYYEKEERGRGNFPDRFSARQFPNYSSELNVNALLLGDSALYLCASSLRWQGSDTQYFGPGTRLTVL.

The rearrangement uses TRBV5-1 and TRBJ2-7; no reliable D call. The CDR3 loop spans 14 amino acids. Germline V gives CDR1 SGHRS, CDR2 YFSETQ. V lost 1 base and J lost 2, with 10 bases in between. The CDR3 reads CASSLTGWTYEQYF. The CDR3 coding sequence is TGCGCCAGCAGCTTGACGGGCTGGACCTACGAGCAGTACTTC. Looking up the rest from reference TRBV5-1 and TRBJ2-7 gives the full variable domain: KAGVTQTPRYLIKTRGQQVTLSCSPISGHRSVSWYQQTPGQGLQFLFEYFSETQRNKGNFPGRFSGRQFSNSRSEMNVSTLELGDSALYLCASSLTGWTYEQYFGPGTRLTVT.

The V and J genes are TRBV9 and TRBJ2-3; perhaps TRBD2 as D (7 bases). Trimming removed 3 bases at V and 0 bases at J, with 11 bases between. Germline CDR1 SGDLS, CDR2 YYNGEE. The CDR3 is 15 amino acids. CDR3 loop: CASSEGGGSTDTQYF. CDR3 nucleotides: TGTGCCAGCAGCGAGGGAGGGGGGAGCACAGATACGCAGTATTTT.

The chain combines TRBV5-6 with TRBJ1-1, with unresolved D. Germline CDR1 SGHDT, CDR2 YYEEEE. The CDR3 has 12 amino acids. With 5 bases removed from V and 1 base from J, the gap between germline ends came to 6 bases. CDR3 nucleotides: TGTGCCAGCAGTCCCGGGAACACTGAAGCTTTCTTT. The encoded protein is CASSPGNTEAFF.

The V and J genes are TRBV2 and TRBJ1-2; 10 nucleotides align to TRBD1. The CDR3 contains 15 residues. The trim removed 6 bases at V and 8 bases at J, leaving 12 bases unmatched. From germline, CDR1 is SNHLY and CDR2 FYNNEI. The CDR3 DNA follows: TGTGCCAGCAGACCCCCCCGGACAGGGGGTGAGGGCTACACCTTC. Translated, it gives CASRPPRTGGEGYTF.

The rearrangement joins TRBV7-9 to TRBJ1-1; the D gene is possibly TRBD1 (5 bases). Trimming left V 2 bases short and J 0 bases short, with 13 bases between. The V gene's germline CDR1 is SEHNR and CDR2 FQNEAQ (reference sequence). CDR3 length: 16 amino acids. CDR3: CASSLPRGLMNTEAFF. The CDR3 bases are TGTGCCAGCAGCTTACCGAGGGGTTTGATGAACACTGAAGCTTTCTTT.

This chain connects TRBV27 to TRBJ2-2, with D tentatively TRBD1 (5 bases). The CDR3 runs to 15 residues. V lost 2 bases to trimming and J lost 6 bases, with 13 bases between them. The germline CDR1 and CDR2 sequences are MNHEY and SMNVEV (reference sequence). The CDR3 loop is CASSLRVRVPGELFF. The CDR3 nucleotides read TGTGCCAGCAGTTTAAGGGTCAGGGTGCCCGGGGAGCTGTTTTTT.

The CDR3 nucleotides read TGCGCCAGCAGCCTGTGGACAGGGAGGAGAGGTGGCACAGATACGCAGTATTTT. Its protein is CASSLWTGRRGGTDTQYF. The rearrangement links TRBV5-1 to TRBJ2-3, with 8 bases matching TRBD1. CDR3 length equals 18 residues. Germline loops: CDR1 SGHRS, CDR2 YFSETQ. V was clipped by 4 bases and J by 1 base; unmatched bases: 14.

V gene TRBV4-1 combines with J gene TRBJ2-2; a weak D match, TRBD2 (6 bases). V lost 1 base and J lost 5, with 11 bases in between. Per germline, CDR1 MGHRA and CDR2 YSYEKL. This CDR3 contains 15 residues. The CDR3 reads CASSQVSGGTGELFF. For the CDR3, the DNA is TGCGCCAGCAGCCAAGTCTCTGGGGGGACCGGGGAGCTGTTTTTT.